This is a list of T cell receptor beta chains from one sample in a study of T cell responses to AZD1222 COVID-19 vaccine. The data were produced by immunoSEQ multiplex PCR, yet TCRdb's version contains in-frame clones alone and is incomplete. The table has approximately 67,000 clones, around four fifths seen once. The specimen was peripheral blood, collected 28 days after the second AZD1222 dose. The receptors stem from an adult who received the AZD1222 COVID-19 vaccine. Each CDR3 is given with its conserved first and last residue. Each record gives: clone size, D gene, V gene, CDR3 length, J gene, CDR3 protein, CDR3 DNA. The D gene is left open where the match is weak. The size entry is marked missing in some rows and otherwise reads once, few, many or a size class.

abundance: -
d_gene: -
v_gene: TRBV15
len: 13
j_gene: TRBJ1-2
CDR3aa: CATSKAQNYGYTF
CDR3nt: TGTGCCACCAGCAAGGCACAGAACTATGGCTACACCTTC

abundance: few
d_gene: TRBD1
v_gene: TRBV5-1
len: 15
j_gene: TRBJ2-1
CDR3aa: CASSSGQGVTNEQFF
CDR3nt: TGCGCCAGCAGCTCGGGACAGGGGGTTACAAATGAGCAGTTCTTC

abundance: few
d_gene: -
v_gene: TRBV15
len: 17
j_gene: TRBJ1-6
CDR3aa: CATSSRRGPIYNSPLHF
CDR3nt: TGTGCCACCAGCAGCCGGAGGGGCCCTATCTATAATTCACCCCTCCACTTT

abundance: -
d_gene: TRBD1
v_gene: TRBV11-2
len: 13
j_gene: TRBJ1-3
CDR3aa: CASSRQGRDTIYF
CDR3nt: TGTGCCAGCAGCCGACAGGGGAGAGACACCATATATTTT

abundance: -
d_gene: TRBD2
v_gene: TRBV7-8
len: 17
j_gene: TRBJ2-2
CDR3aa: CASSSRTSGGPTGELFF
CDR3nt: TGTGCCAGCAGCTCGAGGACTAGCGGGGGACCAACCGGGGAGCTGTTTTTT

abundance: -
d_gene: -
v_gene: TRBV19
len: 14
j_gene: TRBJ2-7
CDR3aa: CASSIGQGTYEQYF
CDR3nt: TGTGCCAGTAGTATAGGGCAGGGAACCTACGAGCAGTACTTC

abundance: -
d_gene: TRBD2
v_gene: TRBV10-3
len: 14
j_gene: TRBJ2-3
CDR3aa: CAITSGGAADTQYF
CDR3nt: TGTGCCATCACCAGCGGGGGGGCCGCAGATACGCAGTATTTT

abundance: -
d_gene: -
v_gene: TRBV13
len: 13
j_gene: TRBJ2-7
CDR3aa: CASSLGWAREQYF
CDR3nt: TGTGCCAGCAGCTTAGGCTGGGCACGCGAGCAGTACTTC

abundance: -
d_gene: -
v_gene: TRBV4-3
len: 16
j_gene: TRBJ2-4
CDR3aa: CASSQDPRVAKNIQYF
CDR3nt: TGCGCCAGCAGCCAAGATCCCCGGGTAGCCAAAAACATTCAGTACTTC

abundance: -
d_gene: TRBD1
v_gene: TRBV7-9
len: 13
j_gene: TRBJ1-1
CDR3aa: CASSSTGVTEAFF
CDR3nt: TGTGCCAGCAGCTCCACAGGGGTCACTGAAGCTTTCTTT

abundance: -
d_gene: TRBD1
v_gene: TRBV6-1
len: 15
j_gene: TRBJ1-5
CDR3aa: CASSEADRGYQPQHF
CDR3nt: TGTGCCAGCAGTGAAGCGGACAGGGGTTATCAGCCCCAGCATTTT

abundance: -
d_gene: -
v_gene: TRBV6-2/TRBV6-3
len: 18
j_gene: TRBJ2-1
CDR3aa: CASSYQGGVPSSYNEQFF
CDR3nt: TGTGCCAGCAGTTACCAGGGGGGCGTACCGAGCTCCTACAATGAGCAGTTCTTC

abundance: -
d_gene: -
v_gene: TRBV10-1
len: 13
j_gene: TRBJ1-1
CDR3aa: CASSEYEDTEAFF
CDR3nt: TGCGCCAGCAGTGAGTATGAGGACACTGAAGCTTTCTTT